This entry lists 23 T cell receptor beta chains sequenced from one sample in a study of cytomegalovirus exposure and HLA in healthy donors. Primers: 60 Vbeta forward and 13 Jbeta reverse. The method was immunoSEQ multiplex PCR; TCRdb's version includes in-frame clones alone and lacks a portion of them. Its table lists some 55,000 clones. What was sequenced was PBMCs. The receptors shown here come from a woman in her thirties or forties in good health and CMV-seronegative.

V and J are TRBV19 and TRBJ1-6; D remains unclear. This CDR3 contains 17 residues. The V and J ends lost 5 bases and 0 bases respectively, with 14 bases between them. Germline V gives CDR1 LNHDA, CDR2 SQIVND (reference sequence). This CDR3 reads CASSSTFTSSYNSPLHF. CDR3 nucleotide sequence: TGTGCCAGTAGTTCGACTTTTACAAGCTCCTATAATTCACCCCTCCACTTT.

This chain links TRBV18 with TRBJ2-3, with TRBD1 identical over 7 bases. Trimming removed 8 bases from V and 3 bases from J; junction bases left unmatched: 5. CDR3 length equals 13 residues. The V gene's germline CDR1 is KGHSH and CDR2 LQKENI. CDR3 loop: CASTVRGTDTQYF. The CDR3 DNA reads as TGTGCCAGCACTGTCAGGGGGACAGATACGCAGTATTTT.

The rearrangement joins TRBV6-6 to TRBJ1-6; D gene unclear. This CDR3 is 15 amino acids long. CDR1 MNHNY and CDR2 SVGAGI come from the germline V gene (reference sequence). The germline V and J ends were trimmed by 0 bases and 0 bases, with 3 bases remaining between them. The CDR3 reads CASSYSSSYNSPLHF. CDR3 coding DNA: TGTGCCAGCAGTTACTCTAGCTCCTATAATTCACCCCTCCACTTT.

The CDR3 nucleotides read TGTGCCAGCAGCTTAGTTTTTGGGACAGGGCATCAAGAGACCCAGTACTTC. Protein: CASSLVFGTGHQETQYF. The chain recombines TRBV11-1 with TRBJ2-5; 9 bases match TRBD1. The CDR3 spans 17 residues. Germline V gene data show CDR1 as SGHAT and CDR2 as FQDESV (reference sequence). Trimming removed 1 base from V and 2 bases from J; junction bases left unmatched: 8.

This chain links TRBV6-1 with TRBJ1-3; D is perhaps TRBD1 (6 bases). This CDR3 contains 16 residues. V lost 5 bases and J lost 0, with 14 bases in between. CDR1 MNHNS and CDR2 SASEGT come from the germline V gene. CDR3 residues: CASSQGGLNSGNTIYF. The CDR3 coding sequence is TGTGCCAGCAGTCAAGGGGGACTCAACTCTGGAAACACCATATATTTT.

This rearrangement joins TRBV10-3 to TRBJ2-3; possible D gene TRBD2, 7 bases. This CDR3 is built from 14 residues. The ends were cut back, 6 bases at V and 6 bases at J, with 16 bases in the middle. Per germline, CDR1 ENHRY and CDR2 SYGVKD. CDR3 sequence reads: CAIRPGGGLDTQYF. The CDR3 coding sequence is TGTGCCATCAGGCCTGGGGGGGGGCTGGATACGCAGTATTTT.

This sequence joins TRBV7-6 and TRBJ2-3; TRBD2 matches 8 bases. The trim removed 5 bases at V and 2 bases at J, leaving 9 bases unmatched. Germline CDR1 is SGHVS and CDR2 is FNYEAQ. This CDR3 is built from 16 residues. CDR3 loop: CASSPTAGVITDTQYF. In nucleotides, the CDR3 is TGTGCCAGCAGCCCCACAGCGGGGGTGATCACAGATACGCAGTATTTT.

The chain couples TRBV5-1 to TRBJ1-3, with D possibly TRBD1 on 6 matching bases. Trimming stripped 4 bases from V and 1 base from J, with 12 bases between. Looked up from germline, CDR1 is SGHRS and CDR2 is YFSETQ. The CDR3 is 15 amino acids. Here the CDR3 DNA reads TGCGCCAGCAGCCAACAGGGAGTTTCTGGAAACACCATATATTTT. This translates into CASSQQGVSGNTIYF.

V usage is TRBV15 and J usage is TRBJ2-1; TRBD2 matches at 9 bases. Germline V gene lookup returns CDR1 LNHNV and CDR2 YYDKDF (reference sequence). This CDR3 is 15 amino acids long. Losses at the gene ends were 4 bases for V and 10 bases for J; bases not matched to a gene: 11. The CDR3 protein is CATSTASGTRLEQFF. The DNA of the CDR3 is TGTGCCACCAGCACGGCTAGCGGGACCAGGTTGGAGCAGTTCTTC.

This chain joins TRBV5-1 and TRBJ2-3; possible D gene TRBD2, 5 bases. Germline CDR1 reads SGHRS; CDR2 reads YFSETQ. The CDR3 has 13 residues. V dropped 4 bases and J dropped 6 bases, with 12 bases sitting between them. CDR3 in amino acids: CASSRDYSDTQYF. The CDR3 DNA reads TGCGCCAGCAGCCGGGATTATTCGGATACGCAGTATTTT.

CDR3 region: CASSLIGVGTGVYEQYF. CDR3 bases: TGTGCCAGCAGCTTAATTGGAGTTGGGACAGGGGTTTACGAGCAGTACTTC. The genes are TRBV7-8 and TRBJ2-7; 10 positions agree with TRBD1. Germline V gene sequence: CDR1 SGHVS, CDR2 FQNEAQ. The CDR3 consists of 17 residues. Trimming removed 2 bases from V and 4 bases from J; junction bases left unmatched: 11.

This chain links TRBV7-9 with TRBJ2-6; D may be TRBD1 (6 bases). The CDR3 loop spans 18 amino acids. CDR1 and CDR2 (germline): SEHNR, FQNEAQ (reference sequence). With 5 bases removed from V and 0 bases from J, the gap between germline ends came to 17 bases. CDR3 in amino acids: CASSPDQGFLSGANVLTF. The CDR3 region has the DNA TGTGCCAGCAGCCCTGACCAGGGGTTCCTCTCTGGGGCCAACGTCCTGACTTTC.

This rearrangement joins TRBV27 to TRBJ1-5, with TRBD1 as a possible D gene (5 bases). V gave up 6 bases and J gave up 6 bases, with 12 bases separating them. This CDR3 region has 13 residues. The germline CDR1 and CDR2 sequences are MNHEY and SMNVEV (reference sequence). The DNA of the CDR3 is TGTGCCAGCAGACTCTCGCAGGGTCAGCCCCAGCATTTT. It is translated as CASRLSQGQPQHF.

The chain recombines TRBV19 with TRBJ1-2; D not resolved. V lost 3 bases, J lost 2 bases, and 10 bases lay in between. Germline-derived CDR1 and CDR2 are LNHDA and SQIVND (reference sequence). The CDR3 loop spans 14 amino acids. The CDR3 bases are TGTGCCAGTAGTATTGACAAATCCAACTATGGCTACACCTTC. Its translation: CASSIDKSNYGYTF.

This chain uses TRBV30 with TRBJ1-6; D unresolved. Deletions cut 3 bases from V and 5 bases from J, with 11 bases between. The CDR3 consists of 14 residues. The V gene's germline CDR1 is GTSNPN and CDR2 SVGIG (reference sequence). The CDR3 loop reads CAWRITVDNSPLHF. CDR3 DNA: TGTGCCTGGAGGATTACAGTAGATAATTCACCCCTCCACTTT.

The V gene is TRBV11-3, the J gene TRBJ2-2, with TRBD2 identical over 7 bases. CDR3 length: 16 amino acids. The V gene's germline CDR1 is SGHNT and CDR2 YENEEA. V was pared by 1 base and J by 8 bases, with 10 bases of the junction left unmatched. CDR3 sequence (DNA): TGTGCCAGCAGCTTAGGAGAAGCGGCGGGGGAGGGGGAGCTGTTTTTT. Its translation is CASSLGEAAGEGELFF.

The chain recombines TRBV30 with TRBJ2-1; 8 bases align to TRBD1. Trimming at V came to 4 bases and at J to 2 bases, leaving 4 bases not matched to a gene. There are 14 residues in the CDR3. Germline V gene sequence: CDR1 GTSNPN, CDR2 SVGIG (reference sequence). CDR3 loop: CAWTTGVAYNEQFF. CDR3 bases: TGTGCCTGGACGACAGGGGTCGCCTACAATGAGCAGTTCTTC. Looking up the rest from reference TRBV30 and TRBJ2-1 gives the full variable domain: SQTIHQWPATLVQPVGSPLSLECTVEGTSNPNLYWYRQAAGRGLQLLFYSVGIGQISSEVPQNLSASRPQDRQFILSSKKLLLSDSGFYLCAWTTGVAYNEQFFGPGTRLTVL.

The chain recombines TRBV5-1 with TRBJ1-1, with a possible D match to TRBD1 (5 bases). Germline V gene lookup returns CDR1 SGHRS and CDR2 YFSETQ. The CDR3 contains 15 residues. Trimming removed 0 bases from V and 1 base from J, with 10 bases in between. CDR3 coding DNA: TGCGCCAGCAGCTTGGGTCAGGGCGAGAACACTGAAGCTTTCTTT. The encoded protein is CASSLGQGENTEAFF.

The chain combines TRBV30 with TRBJ2-7; D unresolved. The CDR3 covers 11 residues. The V gene lost 6 bases and the J gene lost 5 bases, with 11 bases spanning the gap. CDR1 and CDR2 (germline): GTSNPN, SVGIG (reference sequence). The CDR3 DNA is TGTGCCTGCAAGGTAGCCCACGAGCAGTACTTC. This encodes CACKVAHEQYF.

This chain links TRBV14 with TRBJ2-7; perhaps TRBD1 as D (6 bases). V lost 1 base and J 0 bases, leaving 13 bases between the germline ends. The CDR3 length is 16 residues. Per germline, CDR1 SGHDN and CDR2 FVKESK. The CDR3: CASSQVGTGPSYEQYF. The CDR3 DNA follows: TGTGCCAGCAGCCAAGTGGGAACAGGGCCCTCCTACGAGCAGTACTTC.

The gene calls are TRBV4-1 and TRBJ1-5; a possible D gene is TRBD1 (5 bases). Germline assignment: CDR1 MGHRA and CDR2 YSYEKL. This CDR3 is built from 17 residues. With 0 bases removed from V and 0 bases from J, the gap between germline ends came to 12 bases. CDR3 DNA: TGCGCCAGCAGCCAAGAGACAGCGTCGAATAGCAATCAGCCCCAGCATTTT. Translation: CASSQETASNSNQPQHF.

The chain joins TRBV13 to TRBJ1-4, with TRBD1 identical over 7 bases. CDR1 is PRHDT, CDR2 FYEKMQ, per germline (reference sequence). The V and J ends lost 3 bases and 8 bases, in that order; junction bases with no gene match: 6. The CDR3 covers 14 residues. CDR3 DNA sequence: TGTGCCAGCAGCTTCCGGGACAGTCGGGAAAAACTGTTTTTT. The encoded protein is CASSFRDSREKLFF. Based on the CDR3 plus reference TRBV13 and TRBJ1-4, the full variable domain is AAGVIQSPRHLIKEKRETATLKCYPIPRHDTVYWYQQGPGQDPQFLISFYEKMQSDKGSIPDRFSAQQFSDYHSELNMSSLELGDSALYFCASSFRDSREKLFFGSGTQLSVL.

V is TRBV6-6 and J is TRBJ2-5, with TRBD2 identical over 7 bases. CDR3 length: 16 amino acids. V lost 5 bases to trimming and J lost 1 base; unmatched junction nucleotides: 10. Germline-derived CDR1 and CDR2 are MNHNY and SVGAGI (reference sequence). CDR3 sequence: CASSKPPAGLQETQYF. The CDR3 nucleotides are TGTGCCAGCAGTAAGCCGCCAGCGGGACTCCAAGAGACCCAGTACTTC.